This is a list of T cell receptor beta chains from one sample in a study of cytomegalovirus exposure and HLA in healthy donors. Only in-frame clones appear in the TCRdb table, and some are missing; sequencing was by immunoSEQ multiplex PCR. Found here are some 140,000 clones, 75% to 85% of them singletons; the top ten hold about 3%. The sequencing sample was made of PBMCs. These receptors originate from a female donor in good health and CMV-seronegative. CDR3s include the opening cysteine and the closing phenylalanine or tryptophan. Each record gives: D gene, V gene, J gene, clone size, CDR3 protein, CDR3 DNA. The D gene is left open where the match is weak. Clone size is stated in some rows and not others, as once, few, many or a class when expanded.

>TRBD1|TRBV29-1|TRBJ1-1|few
CSIRDSMNTEAFF
TGCAGCATCCGGGACAGCATGAACACTGAAGCTTTCTTT
>NA|TRBV29-1|TRBJ1-2|NA
CSVLPQSNYGYTF
TGCAGCGTTTTACCACAGAGTAACTATGGCTACACCTTC
>TRBD1|TRBV7-6|TRBJ1-4|NA
CASSTGQGPEKLFF
TGTGCCAGCAGCACGGGACAGGGCCCGGAAAAACTGTTTTTT
>NA|TRBV6-4|TRBJ2-2|NA
CAGSPRVTTGELFF
TGTGCCGGCAGTCCCAGGGTCACCACCGGGGAGCTGTTTTTT
>TRBD1|TRBV19|TRBJ2-5|NA
CASSSLIQGVRETQYF
TGTGCCAGTAGTTCGCTAATACAGGGGGTACGAGAGACCCAGTACTTC
>TRBD2|TRBV6-1|TRBJ2-1|NA
CASSGRGAYNEQFF
TGTGCCAGCAGTGGGCGGGGGGCTTACAATGAGCAGTTCTTC
>NA|TRBV7-2|TRBJ1-2|NA
CASSALYRDYGYTF
TGTGCCAGCAGCGCTTTGTACAGGGACTATGGCTACACCTTC
>TRBD1|TRBV4-1|TRBJ2-7|NA
CASSPGQGAGEQYF
TGCGCCAGCAGCCCGGGACAGGGGGCGGGAGAGCAGTACTTC
>NA|TRBV5-8|TRBJ1-5|NA
CASSLSLYQPQHF
TGTGCCAGCAGCTTGTCACTATATCAGCCCCAGCATTTT
>TRBD1|TRBV7-2|TRBJ1-4|NA
CASRSGGRNEKLFF
TGTGCCAGCAGATCAGGGGGCAGGAATGAAAAACTGTTTTTT
>TRBD2|TRBV9|TRBJ2-3|NA
CASSPPPGGPSTDTQYF
TGTGCCAGCAGCCCCCCCCCGGGGGGGCCTAGCACAGATACGCAGTATTTT
>NA|TRBV7-9|TRBJ2-1|NA
CASGLTGREQFF
TGTGCCAGCGGACTGACAGGGAGGGAGCAGTTCTTC
>TRBD1|TRBV5-4|TRBJ1-2|NA
CASTPGGGIYGYTF
TGTGCCAGCACCCCAGGGGGAGGTATCTATGGCTACACCTTC
>NA|TRBV6-1|TRBJ1-5|NA
CASSERDYSVNQPQHF
TGTGCCAGCAGTGAAAGGGACTACAGCGTCAATCAGCCCCAGCATTTT
>NA|TRBV10-1|TRBJ2-7|NA
CASSESTRVPYEQYF
TGCGCCAGCAGTGAGTCGACCAGGGTCCCCTACGAGCAGTACTTC
>NA|TRBV5-4|TRBJ1-3|NA
CASSSAQGSSGNTIYF
TGTGCCAGCAGCTCCGCACAGGGATCCTCTGGAAACACCATATATTTT
>NA|TRBV7-9|TRBJ1-4|NA
CASSTSEMHATNEKLFF
TGTGCCAGCAGCACTAGCGAAATGCATGCAACTAATGAAAAACTGTTTTTT
>NA|TRBV7-9|TRBJ1-2|NA
CASSLAGEGPGELNGYTF
TGTGCCAGCAGCTTGGCCGGGGAGGGGCCGGGTGAACTGAATGGCTACACCTTC
>NA|TRBV30|TRBJ1-1|NA
CAWSLQGREAFF
TGTGCCTGGAGTCTACAGGGCCGTGAAGCTTTCTTT
>NA|TRBV5-8|TRBJ1-2|few
CASSLEYRDYTF
TGTGCCAGCAGCTTGGAGTACAGGGACTACACCTTC
>TRBD2|TRBV10-3|TRBJ2-2|few
CAISERTSVGELFF
TGTGCCATCAGTGAAAGGACTAGCGTGGGGGAGCTGTTTTTT
>NA|TRBV28|TRBJ2-5|NA
CASSLSEKETQYF
TGTGCCAGCAGTTTATCGGAGAAAGAGACCCAGTACTTC
>TRBD2|TRBV11-3|TRBJ2-7|NA
CASSPVGLAGVEQYF
TGTGCCAGCAGCCCTGTAGGTCTAGCGGGAGTCGAGCAGTACTTC
>TRBD1|TRBV10-2|TRBJ2-7|NA
CASSVAGGAYEQYF
TGCGCCAGCAGTGTGGCAGGGGGCGCCTACGAGCAGTACTTC
>NA|TRBV2|TRBJ2-2|NA
CASSVSRNPNTGELFF
TGTGCCAGCAGTGTGAGTCGAAACCCGAACACCGGGGAGCTGTTTTTT
>NA|TRBV18|TRBJ1-1|NA
CASSPRVEAFF
TGTGCCAGCTCACCCAGGGTAGAAGCTTTCTTT
>NA|TRBV14|TRBJ2-3|NA
CASSQGATQYF
TGTGCCAGCAGCCAAGGGGCAACGCAGTATTTT
>NA|TRBV6-1|TRBJ2-7|NA
CASSEALASFDEQYF
TGTGCCAGCAGTGAAGCGCTGGCTAGTTTCGACGAGCAGTACTTC
>TRBD1|TRBV6-5|TRBJ2-2|few
CASSPTGSGELFF
TGTGCCAGCAGTCCGACAGGGTCCGGGGAGCTGTTTTTT